This T cell receptor beta chain appears in the sequencing data of a study of cytomegalovirus exposure and HLA in healthy donors. This clone was seen a single time. V lost 2 bases and J lost 4, with 13 bases in between. The germline V gene encodes CDR1 SGHDT and CDR2 YYEEEE. CDR3 length equals 15 residues. Though probably carrying unrecorded immune exposures, donors were nominally healthy at sampling. A multiplex PCR was run with 60 Vbeta primers and 13 Jbeta primers. Method: immunoSEQ multiplex PCR; TCRdb's copy keeps in-frame clones and lacks some. The sample includes 100,000 to 150,000 clones, 60% to 85% seen only once; the top ten take about 3%.

The sequenced sample consisted of PBMCs. The J gene is TRBJ1-5, the V gene TRBV5-6; D is perhaps TRBD1 (5 bases). The TCR originated in a middle-aged woman in good health and CMV-seropositive. In DNA form, the CDR3 reads TGTGCCAGCAGCTTAACGCCAGGGCTGAATCAGCCCCAGCATTTT. It translates to CASSLTPGLNQPQHF.